This T cell receptor (beta chain) was recorded in a study of blood T cells in healthy people across ages. Findings of the study overall: From one million sequenced T cells, diversity estimates were lower bounds. Among long-lived donors, naive CD4+ cells were more numerous and diversity higher than in aged donors. Lack of knowledge of donor CMV status possibly confounded expanded clonotype changes.

Alongside a J-beta primer mix, a sample-barcoded 5' primer served in a second PCR lasting about 6 to 12 cycles. Via MiXCR, TCRdb re-called the 5' RACE reads, giving one row per CDR3 protein. The table includes roughly 2 million distinct CDR3 sequences, around half detected once. Unmatched junction bases numbered 4, after V lost 1 base and J lost 1 base. The CDR3 loop spans 15 amino acids. Per germline, CDR1 DFQATT and CDR2 SNEGSKA (reference sequence). About this clonotype: Its target is unknown.

The rearrangement uses TRBV20-1 and TRBJ2-1; 7 positions match TRBD2. Source material: blood. The source is a woman aged 40-49 years in good health. Here the CDR3 reads CSARGGGGSYNEQFF. Here the CDR3 DNA reads TGCAGTGCTAGAGGAGGCGGGGGTTCCTACAATGAGCAGTTCTTC.